A selection of T cell receptor beta chains follows, all from one sample in a study of CD8+CD57+ T cells in acquired aplastic anemia. One entry per CDR3 protein results from TCRdb running MiXCR on the reads. The repertoire holds approximately 220,000 distinct CDR3 sequences, with around 46% as singletons. Sequencing input: sorted CD4+, CD8+, or CD8+CD57+ T cells (not recorded which) from PBMCs. The receptors originated from a human donor with aplastic anemia. Both conserved end residues are part of each CDR3. D genes are given only for firm matches. Where a row states a size, it is once, few, many or the class of an expanded clone; other rows omit it.

clone size,D gene,J gene,V gene,CDR3 length,CDR3 protein,CDR3 DNA
many,NA,TRBJ1-6,TRBV5-6,16,CASSLGEGGYNSPLHF,TGTGCCAGCAGCTTGGGGGAGGGCGGCTATAATTCACCCCTCCACTTT
NA,TRBD1,TRBJ2-7,TRBV15,15,CATSRTGTGEREQYF,TGTGCCACCAGCAGAACCGGGACAGGGGAGCGCGAGCAGTACTTC
NA,TRBD1,TRBJ1-2,TRBV7-9,19,CASSLAQGGALGANYGYTF,TGTGCCAGCAGCTTAGCGCAAGGGGGCGCGTTGGGGGCTAACTATGGCTACACCTTC
NA,TRBD2,TRBJ2-5,TRBV29-1,14,CSVEGLRGEETQYF,TGCAGCGTTGAAGGCCTCCGGGGGGAAGAGACCCAGTACTTC
many,NA,TRBJ2-2,TRBV7-8,16,CASSLETSANTGELFF,TGTGCCAGCAGCTTAGAGACAAGCGCGAACACCGGGGAGCTGTTTTTT
NA,TRBD2,TRBJ2-3,TRBV30,16,CAWSAGTSGTGGTQYF,TGTGCCTGGAGTGCCGGGACTAGCGGGACAGGGGGTACGCAGTATTTT
few,NA,TRBJ2-1,TRBV13,15,CASSLEPSVEGEQFF,TGTGCCAGCAGCTTAGAGCCTAGCGTGGAGGGTGAGCAGTTCTTC
NA,TRBD1,TRBJ1-1,TRBV4-3,16,CASTIDREGGNTEAFF,TGCGCCAGCACAATAGACAGGGAGGGAGGGAACACTGAAGCTTTCTTT
NA,TRBD2,TRBJ2-1,TRBV9,19,CASSKPGLAGGASTNEQFF,TGTGCCAGCAGCAAACCGGGACTAGCGGGGGGGGCCTCGACCAATGAGCAGTTCTTC
NA,NA,TRBJ2-3,TRBV30,18,CAAQTLLHTGSATDTQYF,TGTGCCGCTCAGACCCTCCTACACACGGGGAGCGCCACAGATACGCAGTATTTT
many,TRBD1,TRBJ1-6,TRBV5-1,16,CASSGIYRGTNSPLHF,TGCGCCAGCAGCGGAATCTACAGGGGGACGAATTCACCCCTCCACTTT